These T cell receptor beta chains were read from a single sample in a study of T cell responses to AZD1222 COVID-19 vaccine. Libraries were prepared by immunoSEQ multiplex PCR; TCRdb keeps only in-frame clonotypes and omits some of them. Here the sample spans about 140,000 clones, about 94% being singletons. The sequencing used peripheral blood, collected 28 days after the second AZD1222 dose. These TCRs come from an adult who received the AZD1222 COVID-19 vaccine. CDR3s include the opening cysteine and the closing phenylalanine or tryptophan. Where a row states a size, it is once, few, many or the class of an expanded clone; other rows omit it.

V	J	size	CDR3
TRBV2	TRBJ2-1	NA	CASTDGIEQFF
TRBV7-9	TRBJ1-1	once	CASSLGPQGGEAFF
TRBV18	TRBJ1-4	NA	CASSQRTAATNEKLFF
TRBV6-5	TRBJ2-7	NA	CASSYSSRGNNYEQYF
TRBV7-8	TRBJ1-3	NA	CASSPDMKSYSGNTIYF
TRBV5-1	TRBJ1-2	once	CASSLGGQAYGYTF
TRBV5-1	TRBJ2-5	NA	CASSPARGQETQYF
TRBV20-1	TRBJ1-1	NA	CSARGDTEAFF
TRBV7-9	TRBJ1-4	NA	CASSLWQGEKLFF
TRBV16	TRBJ2-5	NA	CASSYGTSGRETQYF
TRBV6-2/TRBV6-3	TRBJ1-5	NA	CASSFGPLQPQHF
TRBV5-4	TRBJ1-2	once	CASKAAGGTPFYGYTF
TRBV4-3	TRBJ2-7	NA	CASSQGNEQYF
TRBV2	TRBJ2-1	NA	CASGREGNEQFF
TRBV18	TRBJ1-1	NA	CASSPRQASNTEAFF
TRBV28	TRBJ1-1	NA	CASSFPGRVTEAFF
TRBV7-3	TRBJ2-1	NA	CASSPSDYNEQFF
TRBV11-2	TRBJ2-1	NA	CASSYLRGSYNEQFF
TRBV9	TRBJ2-1	NA	CASSTPDYYNEQFF
TRBV29-1	TRBJ2-3	NA	CSGSRGLPSTDTQYF
TRBV7-2	TRBJ2-7	NA	CASSSWTSGRSPHEQYF
TRBV24-1	TRBJ2-2	NA	CATSDFPITGELFF
TRBV9	TRBJ1-4	once	CASSVGGSTNEKLFF
TRBV5-1	TRBJ2-5	NA	CASSPGTLQETQYF
TRBV11-2	TRBJ2-7	NA	CASSFPGGSTHEQYF
TRBV27	TRBJ2-5	NA	CASSFEGPHGTQYF